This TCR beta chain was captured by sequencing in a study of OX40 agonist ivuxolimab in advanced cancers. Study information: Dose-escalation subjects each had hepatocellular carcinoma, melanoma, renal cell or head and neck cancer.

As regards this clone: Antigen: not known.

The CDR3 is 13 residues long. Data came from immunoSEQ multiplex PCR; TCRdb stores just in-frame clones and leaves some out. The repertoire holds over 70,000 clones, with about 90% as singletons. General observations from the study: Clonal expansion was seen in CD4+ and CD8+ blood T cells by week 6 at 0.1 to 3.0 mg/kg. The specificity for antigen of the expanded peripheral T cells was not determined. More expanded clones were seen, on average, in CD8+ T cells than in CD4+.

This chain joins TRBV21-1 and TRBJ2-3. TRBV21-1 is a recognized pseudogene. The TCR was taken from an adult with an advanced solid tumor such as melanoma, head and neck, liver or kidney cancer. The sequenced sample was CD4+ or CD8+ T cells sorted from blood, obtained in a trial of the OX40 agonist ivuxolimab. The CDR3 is CASSKKNTDTQYF. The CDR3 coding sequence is TGTGCCAGCAGCAAAAAAAACACAGATACGCAGTATTTT.